These 22 T cell receptor beta chains were sequenced from one sample in a study of neurological immune-mediated disorders. TCRdb reprocessed the 5' RACE reads with MiXCR, giving one entry per CDR3 protein. The sample yields some 65,000 distinct CDR3 sequences, less than 5.5% seen once. Sequenced material: PBMCs. The receptors shown here come from a woman aged 25 to 45 with multiple sclerosis.

This clonotype was seen repeatedly, ten times or more. The chain couples TRBV5-1 to TRBJ1-6; TRBD1 might be the D (5 bases). The V gene lost 1 base and the J gene lost 9 bases, with 14 bases spanning the gap. The CDR3 runs 15 residues. Per the germline V gene, CDR1 is SGHRS and CDR2 is YFSETQ. The CDR3 DNA is TGCGCCAGCAGCTTGTATCAGGGTGGGGTTTCACCCCTCCACTTT. Its translation: CASSLYQGGVSPLHF.

In its sample, this clonotype was seen many times. The CDR3 here is CASSLVGGGNTEAFF. The DNA of the CDR3 is TGTGCCAGCAGCTTAGTTGGGGGCGGAAACACTGAAGCTTTCTTT. V is TRBV7-6 and J is TRBJ1-1; perhaps TRBD1 as D (6 bases). Trimming took off 1 base at V and 2 bases at J, with 11 bases between the two ends. The CDR3 extends over 15 amino acids. CDR1 is SGHVS, CDR2 FNYEAQ, per germline.

This clonotype occurred many times. The rearrangement joins TRBV5-1 to TRBJ1-1; 8 nucleotides match TRBD1. CDR3 length: 15 residues. Trimming at V came to 3 bases and at J to 3 bases, leaving 7 bases not matched to a gene. Germline assignment: CDR1 SGHRS and CDR2 YFSETQ. CDR3 sequence (DNA): TGCGCCAGCAGCTGGGTGCAGGGGGCGGACACTGAAGCTTTCTTT. Translation: CASSWVQGADTEAFF.

This clonotype was counted ten times or more. The V gene is TRBV29-1, the J gene TRBJ1-2; 7 nucleotides match TRBD1. The CDR3 is 15 amino acids. Germline CDR1 SQVTM, CDR2 ANQGSEA. The trim removed 8 bases at V and 1 base at J, leaving 13 bases unmatched. The CDR3 DNA reads TGCAGCACAAAGGGGGGTGACAGGGATAACTATGGCTACACCTTC. The encoded protein is CSTKGGDRDNYGYTF. Full variable domain (rest looked up from reference TRBV29-1 and TRBJ1-2): SAVISQKPSRDICQRGTSLTIQCQVDSQVTMMFWYRQQPGQSLTLIATANQGSEATYESGFVIDKFPISRPNLTFSTLTVSNMSPEDSSIYLCSTKGGDRDNYGYTFGSGTRLTVV.

This clonotype showed up many times. The gene calls are TRBV4-1 and TRBJ1-1; a weak D match, TRBD1 (6 bases). This CDR3 contains 18 residues. Trimming cost V 6 bases and J 0 bases, with 23 bases left between them. Germline V gene lookup returns CDR1 MGHRA and CDR2 YSYEKL. This CDR3 reads CASSLGKVAGEMNTEAFF. The CDR3 nucleotides read TGCGCCAGCAGTTTAGGGAAGGTGGCAGGGGAAATGAACACTGAAGCTTTCTTT.

In its sample, this clonotype was seen many times. The chain uses TRBV20-1 and TRBJ1-3, with D unresolved. Between the trimmed V and J ends, which lost 4 bases and 0 bases, there was a span of 10 bases. The germline CDR1 and CDR2 sequences are DFQATT and SNEGSKA (reference sequence). The CDR3 spans 14 residues. CDR3 protein: CSAIGVGSGNTIYF. In DNA form, the CDR3 reads TGCAGTGCTATCGGCGTTGGCTCTGGAAACACCATATATTTT.

With regard to this clonotype: A much larger clone sits a single nucleotide away, making a read error possible. The chain is built from TRBV7-2 and TRBJ1-1, with TRBD1 as a possible D gene (5 bases). Per the germline V gene, CDR1 is SGHTA and CDR2 is FQGNSA. With 5 bases removed from V and 10 bases from J, the gap between germline ends came to 14 bases. This CDR3 is built from 12 residues. CDR3 DNA sequence: TGTGCCAGCAGCACGCACGGGGGGGGAGCTTTCTTT. Translating gives CASSTHGGGAFF.

This clonotype was seen ten or more times. This sequence joins TRBV4-1 and TRBJ1-1; tentative D call: TRBD1 (5 bases). The germline V gene has CDR1 MGHRA and CDR2 YSYEKL. The CDR3 runs 17 residues. The V and J ends lost 0 bases and 1 base respectively, with 15 bases between them. The CDR3 DNA is TGCGCCAGCAGCCAAGAGGGGGGAGGAACTCCGAACACTGAAGCTTTCTTT. It encodes CASSQEGGGTPNTEAFF.

This clonotype was seen a handful of times. The rearrangement links TRBV20-1 to TRBJ1-6; D is uncertain. The length of the CDR3 is 13 residues. Trimming took 0 bases from V and 11 from J, leaving 11 bases between them. Germline V CDR1 and CDR2: DFQATT, SNEGSKA (reference sequence). Here the CDR3 reads CSAREGGLAPLHF. In DNA, the CDR3 is TGCAGTGCTAGAGAGGGAGGGCTGGCACCCCTCCACTTT.

This clonotype was found many times. V is TRBV12-3 or TRBV12-4 and J is TRBJ2-5; tentative D call: TRBD1 (5 bases). Trimming cost V 6 bases and J 5 bases, with 16 bases left between them. The CDR3 contains 14 residues. The CDR3: CASSSGPPEETQYF. CDR3 in DNA: TGTGCCAGCAGCTCAGGGCCCCCCGAGGAGACCCAGTACTTC.

At least ten counts were recorded for this clonotype. The J gene is TRBJ2-1, the V gene TRBV7-9; 10 bases map to TRBD2. The CDR3 is 18 amino acids. The V gene's germline CDR1 is SEHNR and CDR2 FQNEAQ (reference sequence). The V segment lost 1 base and the J segment 8 bases; nucleotides outside the gene matches: 14. CDR3 in amino acids: CASSLVDGWSSGGYEQFF. CDR3 nucleotide sequence: TGTGCCAGCAGCTTAGTGGATGGTTGGTCTAGCGGGGGATATGAGCAGTTCTTC.

This clonotype was found many times. The rearrangement joins TRBV5-8 to TRBJ2-5; D perhaps matches TRBD2 (6 bases). The CDR3 runs 13 residues. In germline, CDR1 is SGHTS, CDR2 YDEGEE. Trimming left V 1 base short and J 4 bases short, with 8 bases between. CDR3 nucleotide sequence: TGTGCCAGCAGCTTGCCCGGGGGAGAGACCCAGTACTTC. Translation: CASSLPGGETQYF.

The CDR3 protein is CASSLVLLAGGNTGELFF. The DNA of the CDR3 is TGTGCCAGCAGCTTAGTTCTCCTAGCGGGGGGAAACACCGGGGAGCTGTTTTTT. The V and J genes are TRBV7-6 and TRBJ2-2, with 11 bases that match TRBD2. Germline assignment: CDR1 SGHVS and CDR2 FNYEAQ. The V gene end was trimmed by 1 base and the J gene end by 2 bases; junction bases not matched to a gene: 6. The CDR3 runs 18 residues.

In this sample, this clonotype turned up a few times. CDR3 sequence: CASSQDRGRWTEAFF. The CDR3, as DNA: TGTGCCAGCAGCCAAGATAGGGGTAGGTGGACTGAAGCTTTCTTT. The chain recombines TRBV3-1 with TRBJ1-1; the D gene is possibly TRBD1 (5 bases). Germline values: CDR1 LGHDT, CDR2 YNNKEL (reference sequence). This CDR3 is built from 15 residues. Trimming stripped 0 bases from V and 5 bases from J, with 13 bases between. The full variable domain, completed using reference TRBV3-1 and TRBJ1-1, is DTAVSQTPKYLVTQMGNDKSIKCEQNLGHDTMYWYKQDSKKFLKIMFSYNNKELIINETVPNRFSPKSPDKAHLNLHINSLELGDSAVYFCASSQDRGRWTEAFFGQGTRLTVV.

At least ten counts were recorded for this clonotype. The chain employs TRBV9 and TRBJ1-3; D ambiguous. Trimming took 0 bases from V and 0 from J, leaving 4 bases between them. From germline, CDR1 is SGDLS and CDR2 YYNGEE. CDR3 length: 14 amino acids. The DNA for the CDR3 is TGTGCCAGCAGCGTAGGAGACTCTGGAAACACCATATATTTT. Translation gives CASSVGDSGNTIYF. The full variable domain, in which reference TRBV9 and TRBJ1-3 provide the parts outside the CDR3, is DSGVTQTPKHLITATGQRVTLRCSPRSGDLSVYWYQQSLDQGLQFLIQYYNGEERAKGNILERFSAQQFPDLHSELNLSSLELGDSALYFCASSVGDSGNTIYFGEGSWLTVV.

Turning to this clonotype: This could be a read error, since a much larger clone is one nucleotide away. The chain joins TRBV30 to TRBJ2-1, with D possibly being TRBD2 (5 bases). The CDR3 sequence is 15 residues long. Trimming pared 4 bases from V and 5 bases from J, leaving 18 bases between. CDR1 and CDR2 (germline): GTSNPN, SVGIG (reference sequence). The CDR3 is CAWTPLREYHNEQFF. CDR3 nucleotides: TGTGCCTGGACCCCCCTCCGGGAATACCACAATGAGCAGTTCTTC.

This clonotype was seen repeatedly, ten times or more. The J gene is TRBJ2-5, the V gene TRBV5-1, with D possibly matching TRBD2 (6 bases). The germline V and J ends were trimmed by 3 bases and 1 base, with 7 bases remaining between them. CDR3 length: 13 amino acids. Per the germline V gene, CDR1 is SGHRS and CDR2 is YFSETQ. The CDR3 DNA reads TGCGCCAGCAGCTCTAGCGTCCAAGAGACCCAGTACTTC. It codes for CASSSSVQETQYF.

This clonotype has at least ten counts. This sequence joins TRBV2 and TRBJ1-1; D uncertain. This CDR3 has 13 amino acids. Deletions cut 8 bases from V and 1 base from J, with 11 bases between. Germline V lookup: CDR1 SNHLY, CDR2 FYNNEI. The CDR3 protein is CASGIRRNTEAFF. CDR3 sequence (DNA): TGTGCCAGCGGAATACGGAGGAACACTGAAGCTTTCTTT.

The sample holds many counts of this clonotype. The chain links TRBV20-1 to TRBJ2-1; 8 bases line up with TRBD2. With 0 bases clipped from V and 4 bases from J, the junction kept 5 bases outside the gene matches. The CDR3 has 15 amino acids. Germline CDR1 and CDR2: DFQATT and SNEGSKA (reference sequence). CDR3 loop: CSARDAGGSYNEQFF. The DNA of the CDR3 is TGCAGTGCTAGAGACGCGGGGGGTTCGTACAATGAGCAGTTCTTC.

This clonotype was seen many times. The chain recombines TRBV20-1 with TRBJ2-3; D may be TRBD1 or TRBD2 (6 bases each). The ends were cut back, 0 bases at V and 1 base at J, with 8 bases in the middle. Germline assignment: CDR1 DFQATT and CDR2 SNEGSKA (reference sequence). The CDR3 runs 14 residues. The CDR3 here is CSAREGGRTDTQYF. CDR3 bases: TGCAGTGCTAGAGAAGGGGGGCGCACAGATACGCAGTATTTT.

This clonotype was found a few times. This chain joins TRBV20-1 and TRBJ2-2; unclear D gene. The CDR3 length is 14 residues. Germline CDR1 reads DFQATT; CDR2 reads SNEGSKA (reference sequence). Between the trimmed V and J ends, which lost 0 bases and 5 bases, there was a span of 10 bases. The CDR3, as DNA: TGCAGTGCTAGAGATCGACGAAGAACCGGGGAGCTGTTTTTT. It translates to CSARDRRRTGELFF.

Many counts were recorded for this clonotype. The chain links TRBV29-1 to TRBJ1-3; 7 bases are a match to TRBD1. Germline V lookup: CDR1 SQVTM, CDR2 ANQGSEA. V lost 4 bases to trimming and J lost 0 bases; unmatched junction nucleotides: 0. The CDR3 length is 13 residues. The CDR3 spells CSVGTGSGNTIYF. CDR3 sequence (DNA): TGCAGCGTTGGGACAGGCTCTGGAAACACCATATATTTT.